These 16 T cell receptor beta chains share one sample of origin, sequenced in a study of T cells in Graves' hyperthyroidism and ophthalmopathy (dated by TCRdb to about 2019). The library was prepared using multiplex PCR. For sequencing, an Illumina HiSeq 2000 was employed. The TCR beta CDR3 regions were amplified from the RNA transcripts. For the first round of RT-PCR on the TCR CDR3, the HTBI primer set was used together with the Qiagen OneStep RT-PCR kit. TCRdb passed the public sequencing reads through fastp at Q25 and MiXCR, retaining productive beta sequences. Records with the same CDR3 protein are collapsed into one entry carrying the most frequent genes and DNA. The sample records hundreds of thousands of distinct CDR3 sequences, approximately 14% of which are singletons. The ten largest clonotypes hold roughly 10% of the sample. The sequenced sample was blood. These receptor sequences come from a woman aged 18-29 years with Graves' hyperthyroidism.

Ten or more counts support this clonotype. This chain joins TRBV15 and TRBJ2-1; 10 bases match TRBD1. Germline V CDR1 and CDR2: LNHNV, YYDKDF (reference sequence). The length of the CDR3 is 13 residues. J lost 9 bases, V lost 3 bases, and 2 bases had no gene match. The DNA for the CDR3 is TGTGCCACCAGCAGCGGACAGGGGGGTGAGCAGTTCTTC. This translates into CATSSGQGGEQFF.

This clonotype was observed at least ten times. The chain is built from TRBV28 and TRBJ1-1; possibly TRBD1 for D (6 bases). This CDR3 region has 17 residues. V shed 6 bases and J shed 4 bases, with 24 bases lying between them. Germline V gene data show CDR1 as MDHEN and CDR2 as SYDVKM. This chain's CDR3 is CASRGAIGDMRGTEAFF. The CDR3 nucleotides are TGTGCCAGCAGGGGGGCAATAGGGGATATGAGAGGCACTGAAGCTTTCTTT.

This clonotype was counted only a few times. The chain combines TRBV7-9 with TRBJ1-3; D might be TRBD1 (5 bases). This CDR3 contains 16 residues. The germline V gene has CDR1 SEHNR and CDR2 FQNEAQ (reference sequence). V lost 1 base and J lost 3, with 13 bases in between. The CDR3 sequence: CASSLGGDSGGNTIYF. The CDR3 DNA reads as TGTGCCAGCAGCTTAGGAGGGGACTCGGGTGGAAACACCATATATTTT.

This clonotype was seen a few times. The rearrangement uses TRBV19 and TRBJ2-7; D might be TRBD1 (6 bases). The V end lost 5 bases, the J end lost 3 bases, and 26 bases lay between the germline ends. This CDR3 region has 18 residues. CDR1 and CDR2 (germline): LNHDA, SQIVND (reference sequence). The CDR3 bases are TGTGCCAGTAGTCCAACACACAGGGTCCATGGATCTCTCTACGAGCAGTACTTC. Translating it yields CASSPTHRVHGSLYEQYF. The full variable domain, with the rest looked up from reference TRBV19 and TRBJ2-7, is DGGITQSPKYLFRKEGQNVTLSCEQNLNHDAMYWYRQDPGQGLRLIYYSQIVNDFQKGDIAEGYSVSREKKESFPLTVTSAQKNPTAFYLCASSPTHRVHGSLYEQYFGPGTRLTVT.

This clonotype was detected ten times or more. The CDR3 region has the DNA TGCGCCAGCAGCCCGTTTACTGACAGAGCCTATGGCTACACCTTC. Its protein is CASSPFTDRAYGYTF. The chain is built from TRBV4-3 and TRBJ1-2; D possibly corresponds to TRBD1 (5 bases). The V gene lost 4 bases and the J gene lost 4 bases, with 16 bases spanning the gap. Germline V gene lookup returns CDR1 LGHNA and CDR2 YSLEER. This CDR3 contains 15 residues.

The CDR3 sequence is CASSFIDRAVNAGQFF. CDR3 sequence (DNA): TGTGCCAGCAGCTTTATAGACAGGGCGGTTAATGCTGGGCAGTTCTTC. This chain joins TRBV5-6 and TRBJ2-1; TRBD1 matches at 7 bases. With V trimmed by 2 bases and J by 12 bases, 17 bases remained unmatched. The CDR3 runs to 16 residues. Germline CDR1 and CDR2: SGHDT and YYEEEE. The full variable domain, with the rest looked up from reference TRBV5-6 and TRBJ2-1, is DAGVTQSPTHLIKTRGQQVTLRCSPKSGHDTVSWYQQALGQGPQFIFQYYEEEERQRGNFPDRFSGHQFPNYSSELNVNALLLGDSALYLCASSFIDRAVNAGQFFGPGTRLTVL.

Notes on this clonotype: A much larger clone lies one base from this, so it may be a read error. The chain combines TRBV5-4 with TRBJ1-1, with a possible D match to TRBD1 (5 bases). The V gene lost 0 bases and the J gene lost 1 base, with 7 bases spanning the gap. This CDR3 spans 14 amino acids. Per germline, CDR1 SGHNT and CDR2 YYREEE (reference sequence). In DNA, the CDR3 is TGTGCCAGCAGCTTGGAACAGGCGAACACTGAAGCTTTCTTT. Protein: CASSLEQANTEAFF.

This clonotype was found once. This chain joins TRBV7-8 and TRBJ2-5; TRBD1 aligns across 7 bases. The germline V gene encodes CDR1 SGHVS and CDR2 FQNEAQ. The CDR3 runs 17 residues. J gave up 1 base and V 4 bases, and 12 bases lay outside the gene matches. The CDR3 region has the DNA TGTGCCAGCAGCTACAGAAACCAGGGGGACCTCCAAGAGACCCAGTACTTC. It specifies CASSYRNQGDLQETQYF.

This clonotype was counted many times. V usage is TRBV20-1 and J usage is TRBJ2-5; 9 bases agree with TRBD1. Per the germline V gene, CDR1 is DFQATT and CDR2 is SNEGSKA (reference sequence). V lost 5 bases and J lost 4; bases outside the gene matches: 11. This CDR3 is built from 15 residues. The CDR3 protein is CSAQRTGGYRETQYF. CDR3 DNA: TGCAGTGCTCAAAGAACAGGGGGCTACCGAGAGACCCAGTACTTC.

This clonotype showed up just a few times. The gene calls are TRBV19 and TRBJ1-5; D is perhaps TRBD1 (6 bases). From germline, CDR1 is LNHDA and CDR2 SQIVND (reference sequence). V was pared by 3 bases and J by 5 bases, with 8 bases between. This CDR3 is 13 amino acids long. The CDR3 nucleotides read TGTGCCAGTAGTATCAGGGGAGATCAGCCCCAGCATTTT. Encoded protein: CASSIRGDQPQHF.

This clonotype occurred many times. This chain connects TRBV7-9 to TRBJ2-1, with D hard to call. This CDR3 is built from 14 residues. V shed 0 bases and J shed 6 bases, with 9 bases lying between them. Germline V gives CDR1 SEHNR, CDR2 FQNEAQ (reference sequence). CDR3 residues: CASSLAMVANEQFF. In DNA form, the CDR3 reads TGTGCCAGCAGCTTAGCGATGGTGGCCAATGAGCAGTTCTTC.

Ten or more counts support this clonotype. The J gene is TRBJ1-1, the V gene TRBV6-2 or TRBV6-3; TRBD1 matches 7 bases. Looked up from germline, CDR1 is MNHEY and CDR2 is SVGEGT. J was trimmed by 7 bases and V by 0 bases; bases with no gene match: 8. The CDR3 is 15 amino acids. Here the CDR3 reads CASSYSVPGQLEAFF. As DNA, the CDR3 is TGTGCCAGCAGTTACTCCGTCCCGGGACAGCTTGAAGCTTTCTTT.

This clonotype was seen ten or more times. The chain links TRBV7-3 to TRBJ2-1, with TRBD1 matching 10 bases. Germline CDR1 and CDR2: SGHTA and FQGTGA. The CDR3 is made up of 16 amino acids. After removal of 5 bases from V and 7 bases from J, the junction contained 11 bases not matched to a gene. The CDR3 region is CASSKGGTGALNEQFF. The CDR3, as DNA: TGTGCCAGCAGCAAAGGTGGGACAGGGGCTTTGAATGAGCAGTTCTTC.

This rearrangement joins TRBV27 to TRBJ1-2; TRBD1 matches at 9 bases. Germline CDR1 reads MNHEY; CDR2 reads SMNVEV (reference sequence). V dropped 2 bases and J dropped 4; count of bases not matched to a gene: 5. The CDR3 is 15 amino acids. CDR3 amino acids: CASSLNRGLTYGYTF. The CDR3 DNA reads TGTGCCAGCAGTTTAAACAGGGGGCTTACCTATGGCTACACCTTC.

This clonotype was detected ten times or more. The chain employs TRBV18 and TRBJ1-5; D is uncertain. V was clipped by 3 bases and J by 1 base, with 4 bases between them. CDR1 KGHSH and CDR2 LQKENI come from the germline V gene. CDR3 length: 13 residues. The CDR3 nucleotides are TGTGCCAGCTCACCTCGAAGCAATCAGCCCCAGCATTTT. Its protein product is CASSPRSNQPQHF. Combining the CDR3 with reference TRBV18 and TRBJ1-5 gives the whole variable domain NAGVMQNPRHLVRRRGQEARLRCSPMKGHSHVYWYRQLPEEGLKFMVYLQKENIIDESGMPKERFSAEFPKEGPSILRIQQVVRGDSAAYFCASSPRSNQPQHFGDGTRLSIL.

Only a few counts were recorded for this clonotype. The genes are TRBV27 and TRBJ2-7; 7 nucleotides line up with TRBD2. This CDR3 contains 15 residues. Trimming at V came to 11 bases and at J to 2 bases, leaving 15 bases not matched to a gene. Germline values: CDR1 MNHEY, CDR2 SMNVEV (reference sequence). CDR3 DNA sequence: TGTGCCGCAAGCCCAACCGTAGCGGGTGCCTACGAGCAGTACTTC. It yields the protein CAASPTVAGAYEQYF.